This T cell receptor (beta chain) appears in the sequencing data of a study of T cell responses to AZD1222 COVID-19 vaccine. Turning to the study itself: Whether given at about 4 or about 12 weeks, second doses were pooled. General study findings and limits: Of spike-specific TCRs, nearly half reportedly target regions left unmutated in variants. Donors skewed white British and female; clonal diversity was possibly underestimated.

Of note for this clone: Its antigen is as yet unknown.

Method: immunoSEQ multiplex PCR; TCRdb's copy keeps in-frame clones and lacks some. The sample has roughly 120,000 clones; approximately 93% are singletons. The sequencing used peripheral blood, collected on day 0 of AZD1222 vaccination. The receptor comes from an adult in good health.

The CDR3 DNA reads TGTGCTAGTGGTCCGCCCAGGGGGAGGGAGTCACTAAATGAGCAGTTCTTC. Its translation is CASGPPRGRESLNEQFF. This chain connects TRBV12-5 to TRBJ2-1; tentatively, D is TRBD1 or TRBD2 (7 bases each). Trimming took 5 bases from V and 7 from J, leaving 24 bases between them. CDR1 is LGHNT and CDR2 is FRNRAP in the germline V gene. This CDR3 is 17 amino acids long.